This T cell receptor beta chain was found in a study of radiotherapy plus CTLA-4 blockade in lung cancer (dated by TCRdb to about 2018). About the full investigation: Objective responses were observed in 15% to 20% of enrolled patients, and disease control was achieved in 25% to 35%. Overall results and qualifications from the work: After treatment with radiotherapy and ipilimumab, TCR clones that originated in tumors expanded in peripheral blood. Increased serum interferon-beta after radiation, together with early dynamic changes in blood T cell clones, were reported to be the strongest predictors of response.

Receptors were amplified or captured by the immunoSEQ multiplex PCR assay. What TCRdb holds here is the immuneACCESS table cut down to in-frame rearrangements. Part of the clones is not present; checked against another copy, under half of the missing clones reflect an unresolved V gene, and the others are unexplained. A total of about 77,000 clones appear in this sample, roughly 69% of them only once. The ten most abundant clones make up approximately 9.9% of the sample. The CDR3, from cysteine to phenylalanine, totals 12 residues. Only the CDR3 portion is preserved as DNA: 36 bases, with reading frame beginning at the first base. Trimming removed 0 bases from V and 5 bases from J, leaving 5 bases between the germline ends. CDR1 and CDR2 were assigned from the germline V gene as SGHRS and YFSETQ. On this clone itself: Its antigen is currently not known. It has no much larger one-base neighbor in the sample; base qualities were not kept.

Focal radiation therapy combined with CTLA-4 blockade (ipilimumab) was tested in patients with chemo-refractory metastatic non-small-cell lung cancer. The sequence was obtained from a human donor with non-small cell lung cancer whose response to radiotherapy plus ipilimumab could not be evaluated. Material: peripheral blood, obtained from a patient treated with radiotherapy plus ipilimumab. The rearrangement combines TRBV5-1 with TRBJ1-1; the D gene is not confidently resolved. The CDR3 here reads CASSLVRTEAFF. The sequence in DNA is TGCGCCAGCAGCTTGGTGAGGACTGAAGCTTTCTTT.